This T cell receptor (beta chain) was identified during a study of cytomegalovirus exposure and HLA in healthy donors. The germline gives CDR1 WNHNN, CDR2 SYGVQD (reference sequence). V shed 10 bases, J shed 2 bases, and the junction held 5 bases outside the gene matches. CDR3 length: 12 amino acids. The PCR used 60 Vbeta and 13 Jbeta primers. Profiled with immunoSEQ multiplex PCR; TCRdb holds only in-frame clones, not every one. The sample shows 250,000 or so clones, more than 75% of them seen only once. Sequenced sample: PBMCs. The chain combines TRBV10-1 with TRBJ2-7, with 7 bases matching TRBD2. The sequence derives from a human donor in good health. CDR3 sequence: CANRGLTYEQYF. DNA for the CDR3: TGCGCCAACCGGGGACTAACCTACGAGCAGTACTTC.